A selection of T cell receptor beta chains follows, all from one sample in a study of blood T cell repertoires in COVID-19. Method: immunoSEQ multiplex PCR; TCRdb's copy keeps in-frame clones and lacks some. This table has about 33,000 clones, around 88% appearing once. Source material: peripheral blood. The receptor source for this set is a human donor in a cohort sampled during active COVID-19. CDR3s include the opening cysteine and the closing phenylalanine or tryptophan. D genes are given only for firm matches. Expanded clones get a size class; other rows say once, few or many, or leave the size out.

size | J | D | V | DNA | CDR3
- | TRBJ1-5 | - | TRBV28 | TGTGCCAGCAGTTTTGAGAACGGCAATCAGCCCCAGCATTTT | CASSFENGNQPQHF
- | TRBJ1-6 | TRBD1 | TRBV25-1 | TGTGCCAGCAGTGTCGGGACAGGGAACAGGTATTCACCCCTCCACTTT | CASSVGTGNRYSPLHF
once | TRBJ1-6 | TRBD1 | TRBV5-6 | TGTGCCAGCAGCCCCCAGGACAGGAGCTCCTATAATTCACCCCTCCACTTT | CASSPQDRSSYNSPLHF
- | TRBJ2-7 | - | TRBV3-1/TRBV3-2 | TGTGCCAGCAGCCTAAGAGGGACCTACGAGCAGTACTTC | CASSLRGTYEQYF
once | TRBJ2-5 | TRBD1 | TRBV28 | TGTGCCAGCTTGCCCAACAGGGGATTGGGAGAGACCCAGTACTTC | CASLPNRGLGETQYF
- | TRBJ1-2 | - | TRBV7-2 | TGTGCCAGCAGCTTGTATCAGGGGACGAGCTATGGCTACACCTTC | CASSLYQGTSYGYTF
- | TRBJ2-7 | TRBD2 | TRBV4-2 | TGTGCCAGCAGCCAAGCACTAGCGGGTACCTACGAGCAGTACTTC | CASSQALAGTYEQYF
- | TRBJ2-7 | TRBD2 | TRBV19 | TGTGCCAGTAGTCATCCCGGGGGGAATACCTACGAGCAGTACTTC | CASSHPGGNTYEQYF
- | TRBJ2-2 | TRBD1 | TRBV2 | TGTGCCAGCCGAAGACAGGGCAGCACCGGGGAGCTGTTTTTT | CASRRQGSTGELFF
once | TRBJ2-2 | - | TRBV7-9 | TGTGCCAGCAGCAACCGGGACACCCTTCATGTCGCCGGGGAGCTGTTTTTT | CASSNRDTLHVAGELFF
- | TRBJ1-2 | - | TRBV2 | TGTGCCAGCAGTGAATGGGGGCGCATCCATGGCTACACCTTC | CASSEWGRIHGYTF
- | TRBJ2-1 | - | TRBV6-5 | TGTGCCAGCCAGAGGCTCGGGAATGAGCAGTTCTTC | CASQRLGNEQFF
- | TRBJ1-2 | TRBD1 | TRBV18 | TGTGCCAGCTCACCGTACCGGGACAGAGATGGCTACACCTTC | CASSPYRDRDGYTF
once | TRBJ2-1 | - | TRBV6-2/TRBV6-3 | TGTGCCAGCAGTTCCCTCGGGGATAGCGGACTCTACAATGAGCAGTTCTTC | CASSSLGDSGLYNEQFF
- | TRBJ1-2 | TRBD1 | TRBV11-3 | TGTGCCAGCAGCCCCGGGACAGAACCGTATGGCTACACCTTC | CASSPGTEPYGYTF
- | TRBJ2-7 | TRBD2 | TRBV27 | TGTGCCAGCAGTTCGGCTAGCGGGGGCCTCTACGAGCAGTACTTC | CASSSASGGLYEQYF
- | TRBJ2-5 | TRBD2 | TRBV10-3 | TGTGCCGCCTCCGGGACTACCCAAGAGACCCAGTACTTC | CAASGTTQETQYF
- | TRBJ2-3 | - | TRBV5-1 | TGCGCCAGCAGCTTGATGGAGACCATCACAGATACGCAGTATTTT | CASSLMETITDTQYF
- | TRBJ2-5 | - | TRBV11-3 | TGTGCCAGCAGCCCTGAGGGCCAAGGGGGAGAGACCCAGTACTTC | CASSPEGQGGETQYF
few | TRBJ2-7 | - | TRBV12-3/TRBV12-4 | TGTGCCAGCAGTTTAGGGCCCAACGAGCAGTACTTC | CASSLGPNEQYF
- | TRBJ1-5 | - | TRBV28 | TGTGCCAGCACCTCTGAGTATAGCAATCAGCCCCAGCATTTT | CASTSEYSNQPQHF
- | TRBJ2-4 | - | TRBV6-1 | TGTGCCAGCAGTGAAGGGCGGGGTGTGGGCATTCAGTACTTC | CASSEGRGVGIQYF
once | TRBJ2-7 | - | TRBV6-5 | TGTGCCAGCAAGGTCTTGGCGGGGGCCGCCTACGAGCAGTACTTC | CASKVLAGAAYEQYF
- | TRBJ2-7 | TRBD1 | TRBV6-5 | TGTGCCAGCAGTCCCCGACAGGGTATAGGGTACGAGCAGTACTTC | CASSPRQGIGYEQYF
- | TRBJ2-7 | - | TRBV4-1 | TGCGCCAGCAGCCAGCCCGGGATAAAAAACGAGCAGTACTTC | CASSQPGIKNEQYF
- | TRBJ2-4 | - | TRBV2 | TGTGCCAGCAGTGAGGGAGAGGGGGTCAAAAACATTCAGTACTTC | CASSEGEGVKNIQYF
- | TRBJ2-3 | - | TRBV6-6 | TGTGCCAGCATTGGGGGAGGTAGTACGCAGTATTTT | CASIGGGSTQYF
- | TRBJ2-5 | TRBD2 | TRBV3-1/TRBV3-2 | TGTGCCAGCAGCCAAGGTATTAGCGGGAGGGTGCCCCAGTACTTC | CASSQGISGRVPQYF
once | TRBJ2-7 | TRBD2 | TRBV7-3 | TGTGCCAGCAGCTCCACGGGGGGTAGCGGGGCAGAGCAGTACTTC | CASSSTGGSGAEQYF